The source of this T cell receptor beta chain is a study of monozygotic twins with inflammatory bowel disease. Researchers collected 2 to 2.5 ml of blood per donor. The CDR3 consists of 15 residues. The germline V gene encodes CDR1 SGDLS and CDR2 YYNGEE. TCRdb reanalyzed the 5' RACE reads, giving one entry per CDR3 protein sequence and no DNA. Here the sample table reports approximately 400,000 distinct CDR3 sequences. The source of this sequence is a human donor with ulcerative colitis or Crohn's disease, or a healthy co-twin of an affected twin (not recorded which). Sequenced: blood. The chain links TRBV9 to TRBJ2-1; the TRBD1 assignment by TCRdb is unverifiable without DNA. The CDR3 region is CASSAGSGAYNEQFF.